The 20 T cell receptor beta chains in this list originate from one sample, sequenced in a study of cytomegalovirus exposure and HLA in healthy donors. The PCR made use of 60 Vbeta and 13 Jbeta primers. Only in-frame clones appear in the TCRdb table, and some are missing; sequencing was by immunoSEQ multiplex PCR. The table gives approximately 180,000 clones; the top ten clones make up about 6.8% of it. The sequenced sample consisted of PBMCs. These receptors originate from a man aged 30 to 39 in good health and CMV-seronegative.

This chain joins TRBV4-2 and TRBJ1-1, with TRBD1 matching 7 bases. V gave up 6 bases and J gave up 0 bases; unmatched junction bases: 7. Germline V lookup: CDR1 LGHNA, CDR2 YNFKEQ. CDR3 length equals 15 residues. The CDR3 nucleotides read TGTGCCAGCAGGGCTGAAACAGGGGTGAACACTGAAGCTTTCTTT. Translation gives CASRAETGVNTEAFF.

The rearrangement joins TRBV9 to TRBJ1-2; 8 bases line up with TRBD1. Trimming took 0 bases from V and 6 from J; bases not matched to a gene: 4. The CDR3 spans 14 residues. CDR1 and CDR2 from the germline V gene are SGDLS and YYNGEE. CDR3 in amino acids: CASSVVGQGHGYTF. The CDR3 DNA follows: TGTGCCAGCAGCGTAGTCGGACAGGGTCATGGCTACACCTTC.

The chain couples TRBV27 to TRBJ2-2; 7 bases agree with TRBD1. The CDR3 covers 17 residues. CDR1 and CDR2 (germline): MNHEY, SMNVEV (reference sequence). Trimming at V came to 6 bases and at J to 6 bases, leaving 16 bases not matched to a gene. The CDR3 loop reads CASSSFGSGQRAGELFF. Here the CDR3 DNA reads TGTGCCAGCAGCTCATTCGGCTCGGGACAGAGGGCCGGGGAGCTGTTTTTT.

The chain combines TRBV7-3 with TRBJ2-3, with 9 bases matching TRBD2. This CDR3 comprises 18 residues. Germline loops: CDR1 SGHTA, CDR2 FQGTGA. The V and J ends lost 5 bases and 0 bases, in that order; junction bases with no gene match: 12. CDR3 region: CASSPGAGGPISTDTQYF. The DNA for the CDR3 is TGTGCCAGCAGCCCGGGGGCGGGAGGGCCGATTAGCACAGATACGCAGTATTTT.

The CDR3 region is CASSVHRDTEAFF. The CDR3 nucleotides are TGTGCCAGCAGCGTACACAGGGACACTGAAGCTTTCTTT. The V gene is TRBV9, the J gene TRBJ1-1; D might be TRBD1 (6 bases). CDR3 length equals 13 residues. V was trimmed by 1 base and J by 3 bases, leaving 7 bases between them. Per germline, CDR1 SGDLS and CDR2 YYNGEE.

The genes are TRBV19 and TRBJ2-7; 7 nucleotides align to TRBD1. The CDR3 spans 13 residues. Germline V gives CDR1 LNHDA, CDR2 SQIVND (reference sequence). Trimming cost V 5 bases and J 3 bases; bases outside gene matches: 4. The CDR3 bases are TGTGCCAGTAGTGGCACAGGGGACTACGAGCAGTACTTC. This gives the protein CASSGTGDYEQYF. Variable domain in full (rest from reference TRBV19 and TRBJ2-7): DGGITQSPKYLFRKEGQNVTLSCEQNLNHDAMYWYRQDPGQGLRLIYYSQIVNDFQKGDIAEGYSVSREKKESFPLTVTSAQKNPTAFYLCASSGTGDYEQYFGPGTRLTVT.

V gene TRBV9 combines with J gene TRBJ1-4, with D unclear. CDR3 size: 13 residues. Germline V gene data show CDR1 as SGDLS and CDR2 as YYNGEE. Trimming removed 2 bases from V and 5 bases from J, with 7 bases in between. The CDR3 loop reads CASSVSGNEKLFF. The DNA for the CDR3 is TGTGCCAGCAGCGTTTCGGGGAATGAAAAACTGTTTTTT.

V and J are TRBV7-8 and TRBJ2-2, with D unresolved. V was trimmed by 3 bases and J by 2 bases, leaving 7 bases between them. Looked up from germline, CDR1 is SGHVS and CDR2 is FQNEAQ. CDR3 size: 14 residues. The CDR3 sequence: CASSFQVNTGELFF. CDR3 nucleotides: TGTGCCAGCAGCTTCCAGGTTAACACCGGGGAGCTGTTTTTT.

This chain links TRBV28 with TRBJ1-3; 9 bases are a match to TRBD1. Germline V gene lookup returns CDR1 MDHEN and CDR2 SYDVKM. The J segment lost 7 bases and the V segment lost 7 bases, leaving 8 bases of the junction unmatched. The CDR3 sequence is 14 residues long. In nucleotides, the CDR3 is TGTGCCAGCACCATGGGACAGGGCCGGAACACCATATATTTT. Translation: CASTMGQGRNTIYF.

The genes are TRBV10-3 and TRBJ2-1, with TRBD2 identical over 8 bases. Losses at the gene ends were 8 bases for V and 10 bases for J; bases not matched to a gene: 7. Germline V gene sequence: CDR1 ENHRY, CDR2 SYGVKD. This CDR3 is 12 amino acids long. The CDR3 sequence is CAIASLAEEQFF. In nucleotides, the CDR3 is TGTGCCATCGCTTCACTAGCGGAGGAGCAGTTCTTC.

This chain uses TRBV19 with TRBJ2-2, with D possibly being TRBD1 (6 bases). The CDR3 is made up of 13 amino acids. The V gene's germline CDR1 is LNHDA and CDR2 SQIVND (reference sequence). The CDR3 loop is CAAEQGGTGELFF. DNA for the CDR3: TGTGCAGCGGAACAGGGTGGGACCGGGGAGCTGTTTTTT.

The genes are TRBV7-3 and TRBJ2-1; 7 bases align to TRBD2. V trimming: 5 bases; J trimming: 5 bases; junction bases outside the gene matches: 9. This CDR3 has 15 residues. The germline gives CDR1 SGHTA, CDR2 FQGTGA. As DNA, the CDR3 is TGTGCCAGCAGCACCTCCGGGACTATTAACAATGAGCAGTTCTTC. Protein sequence: CASSTSGTINNEQFF.

CDR3 region: CASSSFSSPLHF. The CDR3 bases are TGTGCCAGCAGTTCATTTTCTTCACCCCTCCACTTT. The chain uses TRBV6-6 and TRBJ1-6, with unresolved D. CDR3 length equals 12 residues. Germline-derived CDR1 and CDR2 are MNHNY and SVGAGI (reference sequence). The V end lost 4 bases, the J end lost 9 bases, and 7 bases lay between the germline ends.

The rearrangement joins TRBV6-6 to TRBJ2-4; D unresolved. The V gene's germline CDR1 is MNHNY and CDR2 SVGAGI (reference sequence). The CDR3 length is 13 residues. V gave up 0 bases and J gave up 6 bases, with 6 bases separating them. CDR3 nucleotides: TGTGCCAGCAGTTACTCGCGAGGAAACATTCAGTACTTC. Its translation is CASSYSRGNIQYF.

The rearrangement links TRBV13 to TRBJ2-5; TRBD2 agrees at 9 bases. The J call is uncertain, as TRBJ2-7 better fits the DNA end. The CDR3 is 16 residues long. The germline gives CDR1 PRHDT, CDR2 FYEKMQ (reference sequence). CDR3 coding DNA: TGTGCCAGCAGCTTACTTCGGAGCGGGGGGTTCTACGAGCAGTACTTC. It translates to CASSLLRSGGFYEQYF.

This chain joins TRBV5-1 and TRBJ1-1, with D uncertain. Germline CDR1 SGHRS, CDR2 YFSETQ. Trimming took off 0 bases at V and 8 bases at J, with 8 bases between the two ends. This CDR3 is 12 amino acids long. The CDR3 region has the DNA TGCGCCAGCAGCTTGGGTTCGGGGGAAGCTTTCTTT. This codes for CASSLGSGEAFF.

This chain links TRBV20-1 with TRBJ1-5, with D unclear. This CDR3 comprises 11 residues. Germline assignment: CDR1 DFQATT and CDR2 SNEGSKA (reference sequence). Trimming stripped 0 bases from V and 7 bases from J, with 4 bases between. The DNA of the CDR3 is TGCAGTGCTAGAGATCGGCAGCCCCAGCATTTT. This encodes CSARDRQPQHF.

The chain recombines TRBV4-1 with TRBJ2-5, with TRBD2 matching 8 bases. Germline values: CDR1 MGHRA, CDR2 YSYEKL. The CDR3 has 16 residues. The V gene end was trimmed by 3 bases and the J gene end by 7 bases; junction bases not matched to a gene: 13. The CDR3 region has the DNA TGCGCCAGCAGCCACCCCGGGGGGGGAGGGGAAGGGACCCAGTACTTC. Its protein is CASSHPGGGGEGTQYF.

The chain employs TRBV7-2 and TRBJ2-3; 9 nucleotides line up with TRBD1. The CDR3 spans 14 residues. After removal of 5 bases from V and 4 bases from J, the junction contained 4 bases not matched to a gene. Germline CDR1 is SGHTA and CDR2 is FQGNSA. The CDR3, as DNA: TGTGCCAGCAGCGACAGGGGGGGGGCAGATACGCAGTATTTT. Protein: CASSDRGGADTQYF.

V and J are TRBV6-6 and TRBJ1-1; 7 bases line up with TRBD1. With 6 bases clipped from V and 6 bases from J, the junction kept 4 bases outside the gene matches. CDR3 size: 12 residues. Germline V CDR1 and CDR2: MNHNY, SVGAGI (reference sequence). The DNA for the CDR3 is TGTGCCAGCAGCTATCAGGGGGCTGAAGCTTTCTTT. Its protein is CASSYQGAEAFF.